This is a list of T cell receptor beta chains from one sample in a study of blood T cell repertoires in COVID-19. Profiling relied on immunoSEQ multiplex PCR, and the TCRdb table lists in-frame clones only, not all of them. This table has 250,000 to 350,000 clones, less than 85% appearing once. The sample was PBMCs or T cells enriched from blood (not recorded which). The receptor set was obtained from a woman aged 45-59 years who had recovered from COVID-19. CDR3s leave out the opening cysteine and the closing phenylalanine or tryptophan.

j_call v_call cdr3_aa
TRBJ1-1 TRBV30 ASLGGGTEAF
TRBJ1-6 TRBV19 ATRQGWSPLH
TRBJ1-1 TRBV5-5 ASSLELGRDTEAF
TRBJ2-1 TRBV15 ATSTGTRDYNEQF
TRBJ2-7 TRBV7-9 ASSPPGQWGEQY
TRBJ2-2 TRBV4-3 ASSQELAGGLELF
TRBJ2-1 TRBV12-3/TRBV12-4 ASSPTSGNEQF
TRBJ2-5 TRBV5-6 ASSLAGGPETQY
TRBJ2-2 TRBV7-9 ASSSAGTGELF
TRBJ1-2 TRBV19 ASRTGGDGYT
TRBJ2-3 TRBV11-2 ASSLYGRATDTQY
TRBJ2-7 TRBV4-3 ASSQVYGEGKYEQY
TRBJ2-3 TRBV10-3 AISAPGNRTDTQY
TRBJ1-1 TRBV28 ASSNPGYHEAF
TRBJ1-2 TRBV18 ASSHRSGVDGYT
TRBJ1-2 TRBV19 ASSSAGADGYT
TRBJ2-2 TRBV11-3 ASSFSGNTGELF
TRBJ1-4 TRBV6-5 ASWRGGLNEKLF
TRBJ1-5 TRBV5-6 ASSLRGIAQPQH
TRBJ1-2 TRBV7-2 ASSLGGQGVYGYT
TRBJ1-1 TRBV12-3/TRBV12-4 ASKNAILSSAF
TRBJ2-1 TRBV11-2 ASSLGAGGAYNEQF
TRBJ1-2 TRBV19 ASSSIGAGGKIYGYT
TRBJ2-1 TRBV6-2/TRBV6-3 ASSYASSGGAYNEQF
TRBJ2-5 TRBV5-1 ASSFPGTTQETQY
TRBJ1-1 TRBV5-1 ASSLGGARTEAF
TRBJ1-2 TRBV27 ASSARTGTYGYT
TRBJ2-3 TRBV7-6 ASSPAGTGYTDTQY
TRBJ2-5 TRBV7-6 ASSHGGTRRETQY
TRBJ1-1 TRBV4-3 ASSQDSRGTEAF
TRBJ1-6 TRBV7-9 ATGPLSLLNSPLH
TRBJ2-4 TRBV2 ASSLRQAGDLAKNIQY
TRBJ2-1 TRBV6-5 ASRRAGASAEQF
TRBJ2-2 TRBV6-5 ASSRAGVGTRELF
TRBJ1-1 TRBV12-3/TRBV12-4 ASSEGQDTEAF
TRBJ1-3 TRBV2 ASSEGTGLSGNTIY
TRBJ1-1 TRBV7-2 ASSPGQGVAIKAF
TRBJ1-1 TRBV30 AWSVADRMNTEAF
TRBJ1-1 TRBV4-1 ASSQDPHRTGLSTEAF
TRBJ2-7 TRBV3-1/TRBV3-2 ASSQASGSDEQY
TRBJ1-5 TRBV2 AGGQSNQPQH
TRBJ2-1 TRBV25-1 ASSPYTGTDYNEQF
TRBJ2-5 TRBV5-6 ASSWDRSSETQY
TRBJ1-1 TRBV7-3 ASSRTPNTEAF
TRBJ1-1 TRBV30 AWSQGQGPEAF
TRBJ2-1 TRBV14 ASSTRLAGGLGNEQF
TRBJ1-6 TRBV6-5 ASSRDRGDSPLH
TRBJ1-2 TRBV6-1 ASSESSTGLSYGYT
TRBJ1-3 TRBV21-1 ARGSPGGGNTIY
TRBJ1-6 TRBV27 ASSLNRGNSPLH
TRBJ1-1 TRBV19 ASSFGQGGDTEAF
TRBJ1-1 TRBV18 ASSPGLYEAF
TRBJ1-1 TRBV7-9 ASSLREGRVPEAF
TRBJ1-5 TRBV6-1 ASSERGFGNQPQH
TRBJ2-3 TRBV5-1 ASSFLLAGLGSDTQY